Described below is a single TCR beta chain sequence and its context. What it recognizes is unknown. This sample was included in a study of OX40 agonist ivuxolimab in advanced cancers. Whole-study findings and limits: Clonal expansion from baseline to week 6 occurred in both CD4+ and CD8+ T cells. Among expanded peripheral T cells, antigen specificity went undetermined.

TCRdb keeps only in-frame clones here, not all; method: immunoSEQ multiplex PCR. Here the sample spans roughly 69,000 clones, 80% to 90% being singletons. Trimming stripped 3 bases from V and 0 bases from J, with 10 bases between. CDR1 SGDLS and CDR2 YYNGEE come from the germline V gene. This CDR3 comprises 15 residues. V is TRBV9 and J is TRBJ1-3, with D possibly TRBD1 on 5 matching bases. The receptor was derived from an adult with an advanced solid tumor such as melanoma, head and neck, liver or kidney cancer. The sample here was CD4+ or CD8+ T cells sorted from blood, taken in a trial of the OX40 agonist ivuxolimab. CDR3 DNA: TGTGCCAGCAGCGGTGGGGCAGACTCTGGAAACACCATATATTTT. It encodes CASSGGADSGNTIYF.